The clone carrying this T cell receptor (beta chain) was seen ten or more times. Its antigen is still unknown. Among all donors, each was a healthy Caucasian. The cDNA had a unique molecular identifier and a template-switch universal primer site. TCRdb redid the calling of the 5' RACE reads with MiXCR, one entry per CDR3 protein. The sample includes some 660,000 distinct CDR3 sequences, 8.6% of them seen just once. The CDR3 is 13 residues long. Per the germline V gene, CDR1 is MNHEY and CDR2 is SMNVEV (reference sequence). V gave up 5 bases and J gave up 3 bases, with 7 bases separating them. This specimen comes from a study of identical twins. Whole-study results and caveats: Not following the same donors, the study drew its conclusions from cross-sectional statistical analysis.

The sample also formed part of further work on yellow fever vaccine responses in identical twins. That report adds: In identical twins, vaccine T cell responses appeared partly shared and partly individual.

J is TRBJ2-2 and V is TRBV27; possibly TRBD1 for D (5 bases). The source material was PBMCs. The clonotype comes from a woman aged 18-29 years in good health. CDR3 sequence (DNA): TGTGCCAGCAGTAGACAGTACACCGGGGAGCTGTTTTTT. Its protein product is CASSRQYTGELFF.